This T cell receptor beta chain was profiled in a study of cytomegalovirus exposure and HLA in healthy donors. Study-level results: Presence/absence analyses assumed roughly uniform sequencing depth across donors, which may not hold. Researchers reportedly found TCR beta sequences accurately predicted most subjects' HLA-A and HLA-B alleles. Highly shared sequence variants in one cluster were likely a sequencing artifact. As confirmed in vitro, a few CMV-associated chains were specific for CMV antigens.

Primers: 60 Vbeta forward and 13 Jbeta reverse. Measured with immunoSEQ multiplex PCR; TCRdb has only the in-frame clones, and not every one. The sample lists some 250,000 clones, 82% occurring once. This clone was observed a handful of times. Its cognate antigen is unknown. V lost 7 bases, J lost 6 bases, and 10 bases stayed unmatched. This CDR3 is built from 15 residues. Germline V gene sequence: CDR1 LNHNV, CDR2 YYDKDF (reference sequence). Sample: PBMCs. This chain connects TRBV15 to TRBJ1-5; 9 nucleotides match TRBD1. The TCR originated in a woman in her thirties or forties in good health and CMV-seropositive. The CDR3 protein is CATKDRDRVGQPQHF. CDR3 nucleotides: TGTGCCACCAAGGACCGGGACAGGGTCGGTCAGCCCCAGCATTTT.